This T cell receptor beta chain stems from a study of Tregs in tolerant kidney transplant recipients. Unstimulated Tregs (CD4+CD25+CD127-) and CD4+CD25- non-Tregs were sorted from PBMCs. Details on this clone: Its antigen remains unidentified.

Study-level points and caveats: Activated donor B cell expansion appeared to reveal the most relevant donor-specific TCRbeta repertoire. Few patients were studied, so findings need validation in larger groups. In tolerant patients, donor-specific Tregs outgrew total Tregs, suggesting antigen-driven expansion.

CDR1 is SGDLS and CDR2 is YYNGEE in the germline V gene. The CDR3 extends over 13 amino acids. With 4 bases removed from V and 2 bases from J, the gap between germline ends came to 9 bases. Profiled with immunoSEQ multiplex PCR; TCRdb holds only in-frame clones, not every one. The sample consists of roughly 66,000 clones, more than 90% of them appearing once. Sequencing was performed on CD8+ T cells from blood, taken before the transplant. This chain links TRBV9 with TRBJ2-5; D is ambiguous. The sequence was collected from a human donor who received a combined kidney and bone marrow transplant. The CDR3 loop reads CASSPWSQETQYF. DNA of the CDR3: TGTGCCAGCAGCCCTTGGAGTCAAGAGACCCAGTACTTC.